The 9 T cell receptor beta chains presented below share a single source sample, sequenced in a study of sequential checkpoint blockade in melanoma. The treatment here: randomized to nivolumab then ipilimumab (arm A) or the reverse (arm B). The protocol was immunoSEQ multiplex PCR, while the TCRdb copy is restricted to in-frame clones and leaves out a portion. The sample comprises about 19,000 clones, more than 70% of which are singletons, and 35% to 45% rests with the top ten. This material consisted of CD8+ T cells sorted from blood (inferred from file names), taken from a patient given nivolumab and ipilimumab in sequence. The receptors stem from a human donor with melanoma.

The rearrangement uses TRBV19 and TRBJ1-5; 10 bases match TRBD1. The CDR3 loop spans 14 amino acids. Losses at the gene ends were 3 bases for V and 7 bases for J; bases not matched to a gene: 3. The germline CDR1 and CDR2 sequences are LNHDA and SQIVND (reference sequence). The CDR3 sequence is CASSIRDRGQPQHF. The DNA for the CDR3 is TGTGCCAGTAGTATCCGGGACAGGGGACAGCCCCAGCATTTT.

The chain has TRBV5-8 and TRBJ1-1; 8 bases match TRBD1. J was trimmed by 4 bases and V by 7 bases; bases with no gene match: 9. This CDR3 region has 14 residues. The V gene's germline CDR1 is SGHTS and CDR2 YDEGEE. CDR3 sequence (DNA): TGTGCCAGCTTTACAGGGGGTCGCAGCACTGAAGCTTTCTTT. Amino acids: CASFTGGRSTEAFF.

The chain is built from TRBV19 and TRBJ2-1; 8 bases align to TRBD2. V dropped 1 base and J dropped 4; count of bases not matched to a gene: 3. There are 15 residues in the CDR3. CDR1 LNHDA and CDR2 SQIVND come from the germline V gene (reference sequence). The CDR3 loop reads CASSIAGGSYNEQFF. In DNA form, the CDR3 reads TGTGCCAGTAGTATAGCGGGAGGGTCATACAATGAGCAGTTCTTC.

CDR3 nucleotides: TGTGCCAGCAGCGGGACAGCCCTAGGGCCCCAGCATTTT. It specifies CASSGTALGPQHF. The chain is built from TRBV7-9 and TRBJ1-5; 7 bases align to TRBD1. The V and J ends lost 5 bases and 9 bases, in that order; junction bases with no gene match: 7. The CDR3 covers 13 residues. Looked up from germline, CDR1 is SEHNR and CDR2 is FQNEAQ (reference sequence).

A single count supports this clone. The V gene is TRBV6-1, the J gene TRBJ2-1; TRBD2 matches 8 bases. The V gene end was trimmed by 5 bases and the J gene end by 6 bases; junction bases not matched to a gene: 9. The germline CDR1 and CDR2 sequences are MNHNS and SASEGT. CDR3 length equals 15 residues. In DNA, the CDR3 is TGTGCCAGCAGTTTCGGGACTAGTTCTCCCAATGAGCAGTTCTTC. Translation: CASSFGTSSPNEQFF.

The V and J genes are TRBV7-9 and TRBJ2-1; no clear D. Germline V gene lookup returns CDR1 SEHNR and CDR2 FQNEAQ (reference sequence). Trimming removed 3 bases at V and 2 bases at J, with 5 bases between. The CDR3 has 13 amino acids. CDR3: CASSFSAYNEQFF. For the CDR3, the DNA is TGTGCCAGCAGCTTCTCCGCCTACAATGAGCAGTTCTTC. Variable domain in full (rest from reference TRBV7-9 and TRBJ2-1): DTGVSQNPRHKITKRGQNVTFRCDPISEHNRLYWYRQTLGQGPEFLTYFQNEAQLEKSRLLSDRFSAERPKGSFSTLEIQRTEQGDSAMYLCASSFSAYNEQFFGPGTRLTVL.

This clone was counted a single time. The chain uses TRBV7-8 and TRBJ1-1; weak D call: TRBD1 (5 bases). Trimming left V 1 base short and J 0 bases short, with 9 bases between. The CDR3 extends over 15 amino acids. The germline V gene encodes CDR1 SGHVS and CDR2 FQNEAQ. CDR3 protein: CASSLETGMNTEAFF. The CDR3 nucleotides read TGTGCCAGCAGCTTAGAAACAGGCATGAACACTGAAGCTTTCTTT.

The chain links TRBV14 to TRBJ2-7; TRBD2 might be the D (6 bases). CDR1 and CDR2 (germline): SGHDN, FVKESK. This CDR3 region has 16 residues. Trimming pared 0 bases from V and 7 bases from J, leaving 19 bases between. The CDR3 nucleotides read TGTGCCAGCAGCCAAGAAGAAAGCGCTCTAGCGTATGAGCAGTACTTC. As protein: CASSQEESALAYEQYF.

The chain uses TRBV27 and TRBJ1-6, with TRBD1 matching 10 bases. Losses at the gene ends were 1 base for V and 4 bases for J; bases not matched to a gene: 4. The CDR3 totals 17 residues. Germline-derived CDR1 and CDR2 are MNHEY and SMNVEV (reference sequence). In nucleotides, the CDR3 is TGTGCCAGCAGTTTATTCGGGACAGGGGTGTATAATTCACCCCTCCACTTT. The encoded protein is CASSLFGTGVYNSPLHF.